This T cell receptor beta chain was retrieved from a study of blood T cell repertoires in COVID-19. Study as a whole: Some COVID-19 samples were acute and others convalescent; all came from the United States, Italy and Spain.

Sequencing used immunoSEQ multiplex PCR; TCRdb keeps in-frame clones, though not all of them. The sample holds roughly 440,000 clones, roughly 88% seen once. Seattle cases were enrolled at active infection and followed longitudinally. The material sequenced was peripheral blood. This clonotype was sampled from a woman in her forties or fifties with COVID-19, enrolled during active disease.

In DNA form, the CDR3 reads TGTGCCAGCAGCCAAGCAGGGACAATAAACACCGGGGAGCTGTTTTTT. It specifies CASSQAGTINTGELFF. V is TRBV3-1 (or the pseudogene TRBV3-2) and J is TRBJ2-2; maybe TRBD1 (6 bases). The CDR3 totals 16 residues. In germline, CDR1 is LGHDT, CDR2 YNNKEL (reference sequence). Trimming stripped 1 base from V and 2 bases from J, with 11 bases between.